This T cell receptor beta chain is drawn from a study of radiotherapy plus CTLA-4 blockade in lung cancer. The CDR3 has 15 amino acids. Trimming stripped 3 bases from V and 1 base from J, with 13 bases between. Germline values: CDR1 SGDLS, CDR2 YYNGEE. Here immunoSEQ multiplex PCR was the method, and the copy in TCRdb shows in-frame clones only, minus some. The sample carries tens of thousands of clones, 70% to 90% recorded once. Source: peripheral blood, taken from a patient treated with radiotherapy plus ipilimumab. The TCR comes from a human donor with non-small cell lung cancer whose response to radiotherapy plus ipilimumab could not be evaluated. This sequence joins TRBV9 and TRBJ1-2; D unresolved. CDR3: CASSGLYGDNYGYTF. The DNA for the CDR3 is TGTGCCAGCAGCGGTCTTTACGGAGATAACTATGGCTACACCTTC.